A single sample gave rise to the 7 T cell receptor beta chains below, sequenced in a study of blood T cell repertoires in COVID-19. Method: immunoSEQ multiplex PCR; TCRdb's copy keeps in-frame clones and lacks some. In the table there are some 41,000 clones, roughly 90% of which are singletons. The specimen was peripheral blood. The source is a human donor in a cohort sampled during active COVID-19.

In its sample, this clone was seen a few times. The chain couples TRBV5-1 to TRBJ2-2; D unclear. Germline V gene sequence: CDR1 SGHRS, CDR2 YFSETQ. Trimming removed 4 bases at V and 2 bases at J, with 15 bases between. The CDR3 spans 16 residues. CDR3 nucleotides: TGCGCCAGCAGCCAGTGGAGTCAGATAAACACCGGGGAGCTGTTTTTT. It specifies CASSQWSQINTGELFF. The full variable domain, rest sourced from reference TRBV5-1 and TRBJ2-2, is KAGVTQTPRYLIKTRGQQVTLSCSPISGHRSVSWYQQTPGQGLQFLFEYFSETQRNKGNFPGRFSGRQFSNSRSEMNVSTLELGDSALYLCASSQWSQINTGELFFGEGSRLTVL.

The rearrangement uses TRBV10-3 and TRBJ2-7, with TRBD1 identical over 8 bases. V shed 10 bases, J shed 5 bases, and the junction held 10 bases outside the gene matches. This CDR3 contains 13 residues. CDR1 and CDR2 from the germline V gene are ENHRY and SYGVKD. CDR3 bases: TGTGCCACCCAACGGACAGGGCTCAACGAGCAGTACTTC. Its translation is CATQRTGLNEQYF.

The chain couples TRBV6-5 to TRBJ2-5; unclear D gene. The ends were cut back, 6 bases at V and 5 bases at J, with 16 bases in the middle. The CDR3 loop spans 14 amino acids. Germline V lookup: CDR1 MNHEY, CDR2 SVGAGI. The CDR3 loop reads CASSPGSSSETQYF. CDR3 in DNA: TGTGCCAGCAGCCCCGGTAGTAGTAGCGAGACCCAGTACTTC.

The J gene is TRBJ2-5, the V gene TRBV15, with TRBD2 matching over 10 bases. J lost 2 bases, V lost 4 bases, and 10 bases had no gene match. The CDR3 covers 17 residues. The germline CDR1 and CDR2 sequences are LNHNV and YYDKDF (reference sequence). For the CDR3, the DNA is TGTGCCACCAGCACCTTAAGCGGGAGGGCCCTACAAGAGACCCAGTACTTC. It translates to CATSTLSGRALQETQYF. Drawing the rest from reference TRBV15 and TRBJ2-5, the complete variable domain is DAMVIQNPRYQVTQFGKPVTLSCSQTLNHNVMYWYQQKSSQAPKLLFHYYDKDFNNEADTPDNFQSRRPNTSFCFLDIRSPGLGDTAMYLCATSTLSGRALQETQYFGPGTRLLVL.

This chain links TRBV14 with TRBJ2-2; a weak D match, TRBD2 (6 bases). V lost 5 bases and J lost 2, with 18 bases in between. The CDR3 is 17 residues long. Germline assignment: CDR1 SGHDN and CDR2 FVKESK. The CDR3 DNA is TGTGCCAGCAGCGATAGCGGTCCACAGCTTAACACCGGGGAGCTGTTTTTT. Residues: CASSDSGPQLNTGELFF.

The rearrangement links TRBV4-1 to TRBJ1-2; 7 bases fit TRBD1. The CDR3 spans 14 residues. V gave up 3 bases and J gave up 5 bases; unmatched junction bases: 6. Germline V gene data show CDR1 as MGHRA and CDR2 as YSYEKL. CDR3 bases: TGCGCCAGCAGCCATTTGGGACAGTTTTATGGCTACACCTTC. This translates into CASSHLGQFYGYTF.

The chain couples TRBV11-3 to TRBJ1-1; D possibly corresponds to TRBD1 (5 bases). CDR1 and CDR2 (germline): SGHNT, YENEEA. The CDR3 is 13 amino acids. Trimming pared 4 bases from V and 1 base from J, leaving 7 bases between. This chain's CDR3 is CASSSTGNTEAFF. DNA of the CDR3: TGTGCCAGCAGCTCAACAGGGAACACTGAAGCTTTCTTT. The full variable domain, in which reference TRBV11-3 and TRBJ1-1 provide the parts outside the CDR3, is EAGVVQSPRYKIIEKKQPVAFWCNPISGHNTLYWYLQNLGQGPELLIRYENEEAVDDSQLPKDRFSAERLKGVDSTLKIQPAELGDSAVYLCASSSTGNTEAFFGQGTRLTVV.